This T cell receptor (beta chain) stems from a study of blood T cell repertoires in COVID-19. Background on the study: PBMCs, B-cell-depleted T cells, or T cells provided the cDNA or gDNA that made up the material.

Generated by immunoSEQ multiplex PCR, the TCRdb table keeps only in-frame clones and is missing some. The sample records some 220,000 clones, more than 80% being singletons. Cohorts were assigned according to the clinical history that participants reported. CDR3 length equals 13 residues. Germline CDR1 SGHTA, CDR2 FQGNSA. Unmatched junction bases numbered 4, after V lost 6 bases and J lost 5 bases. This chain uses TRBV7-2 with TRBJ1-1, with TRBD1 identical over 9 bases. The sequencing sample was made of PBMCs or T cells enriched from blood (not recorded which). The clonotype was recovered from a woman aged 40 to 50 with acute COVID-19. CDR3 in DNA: TGTGCCAGCAGGCGGACAGGGGCTACTGAAGCTTTCTTT. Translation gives CASRRTGATEAFF.